This is a list of T cell receptor beta chains from one sample in a study of siplizumab effects on memory and regulatory T cells. What these receptors recognize is not known. Measured with immunoSEQ multiplex PCR; TCRdb has only the in-frame clones, and not every one. The sample includes around 18,000 clones, 35% to 55% of them seen just once. The specimen was CFSE-low (dividing) CD4+ T cells sorted from an allogeneic mixed lymphocyte reaction. Receptor source: a human donor in good health; the cells came from an allogeneic mixed lymphocyte reaction. Both conserved end residues are part of each CDR3. The order of the fields is V gene, clone size, D gene, J gene, CDR3 protein, CDR3 DNA. A D gene is named only where the DNA matches it firmly. Rows may omit the clone size; those that give it use once, few, many or a size class.

>TRBV5-6|-|-|TRBJ1-1
CASSLGIWTEAFF
TGTGCCAGCAGCTTGGGGATCTGGACTGAAGCTTTCTTT
>TRBV5-4|few|-|TRBJ1-5
CASSQQGNQPQHF
TGTGCCAGCAGCCAACAGGGAAATCAGCCCCAGCATTTT
>TRBV6-6|-|-|TRBJ1-2
CASSSPAGSLWGYTF
TGTGCCAGCAGTTCCCCCGCAGGGAGCCTATGGGGCTACACCTTC
>TRBV9|-|TRBD2|TRBJ2-5
CASSVSGGQGATQYF
TGTGCCAGCAGCGTTAGCGGGGGACAAGGGGCGACCCAGTACTTC
>TRBV2|-|TRBD1|TRBJ1-6
CASMGDSSYNSPLHF
TGTGCCAGCATGGGGGACAGCTCCTATAATTCACCCCTCCACTTT
>TRBV7-2|once|TRBD1|TRBJ2-5
CASSLAPGQGMISGQETQYF
TGTGCCAGCAGCTTAGCCCCGGGACAGGGTATGATCTCGGGGCAAGAGACCCAGTACTTC
>TRBV7-2|-|TRBD1|TRBJ2-4
CASSLELRGWGNIQYF
TGTGCCAGCAGCTTAGAGCTCAGGGGGTGGGGAAACATTCAGTACTTC
>TRBV5-1|-|-|TRBJ1-2
CASSPWDQSVGYTF
TGCGCCAGCAGCCCCTGGGACCAGTCTGTCGGCTACACCTTC
>TRBV10-1|few|TRBD1|TRBJ1-2
CASSRTGGEGYTF
TGCGCCAGCAGTCGGACAGGGGGAGAAGGCTACACCTTC
>TRBV6-1|-|TRBD1|TRBJ1-4
CASSGNTGGAEKLFF
TGTGCCAGCAGTGGTAATACAGGGGGCGCTGAAAAACTGTTTTTT
>TRBV7-2|-|-|TRBJ2-7
CASSAVPGSSYEQYF
TGTGCCAGCAGTGCAGTCCCGGGGAGCTCCTACGAGCAGTACTTC
>TRBV7-9|-|-|TRBJ2-7
CASSFYRTEQYF
TGTGCCAGCAGCTTTTACAGGACCGAGCAGTACTTC
>TRBV6-1|-|TRBD1|TRBJ1-5
CASSWDRADQPQHF
TGTGCCAGCAGTTGGGACAGGGCGGATCAGCCCCAGCATTTT
>TRBV1|medium-sized|-|TRBJ2-2
CTSSHCGGTGELFF
TGCACCAGCAGCCATTGCGGGGGGACTGGGGAGCTGTTTTTT
>TRBV5-1|medium-sized|-|TRBJ2-3
CASSWDFTDTQYF
TGCGCCAGCAGCTGGGACTTCACAGATACGCAGTATTTT
>TRBV6-5|-|TRBD1|TRBJ2-2
CASRSTGGGELFF
TGTGCCAGCAGGTCAACAGGGGGCGGGGAGCTGTTTTTT
>TRBV5-3|-|-|TRBJ1-2
CARSNRRDYGYTF
TGTGCCAGAAGCAACAGACGGGACTATGGCTACACCTTC
>TRBV4-3|many|-|TRBJ2-5
CASSQQAAQETQYF
TGCGCCAGCAGCCAGCAGGCGGCACAAGAGACCCAGTACTTC
>TRBV19|-|-|TRBJ1-4
CASSIGGSPNEKLFF
TGTGCCAGTAGTATCGGGGGGAGTCCTAATGAAAAACTGTTTTTT
>TRBV18|few|TRBD1|TRBJ1-2
CASSSRQGLVTF
TGTGCCAGCTCATCCCGACAGGGGCTGGTCACCTTC
>TRBV27|medium-sized|TRBD1|TRBJ1-1
CASSLDRANTEAFF
TGTGCCAGCAGTTTAGACAGGGCGAACACTGAAGCTTTCTTT
>TRBV6-5|medium-sized|-|TRBJ1-2
CATRWGYTF
TGTGCAACGCGTTGGGGCTACACCTTC
>TRBV10-3|-|-|TRBJ1-3
CAITSDRGNTIYF
TGTGCCATCACGTCAGACAGGGGAAACACCATATATTTT
>TRBV30|-|-|TRBJ1-1
CAWIKRAYTEAFF
TGTGCCTGGATAAAGCGAGCATACACTGAAGCTTTCTTT
>TRBV6-8|few|TRBD2|TRBJ2-7
CASSPMGGALSEQYF
TGTGCCAGCAGTCCGATGGGAGGGGCCCTCTCCGAGCAGTACTTC
>TRBV10-3|-|-|TRBJ1-1
CAIRGGRDTEAFF
TGTGCCATCAGGGGGGGGCGCGACACTGAAGCTTTCTTT
>TRBV9|few|-|TRBJ2-1
CASSWTGGARVEQFF
TGTGCCAGCAGCTGGACTGGAGGGGCGAGGGTTGAGCAGTTCTTC
>TRBV7-3|-|-|TRBJ2-3
CASSRAGTSTDTQYF
TGTGCCAGCAGCAGAGCCGGGACTAGCACAGATACGCAGTATTTT
>TRBV5-1|once|TRBD1|TRBJ2-7
CASSPRTGYEQYF
TGCGCCAGCAGCCCCCGGACAGGGTACGAGCAGTACTTC
>TRBV9|-|-|TRBJ1-2
CASSPSPTGVFYGYTF
TGTGCCAGCAGCCCTAGCCCTACAGGCGTATTCTATGGCTACACCTTC
>TRBV18|-|-|TRBJ1-1
CASSSLRGANTEAFF
TGTGCCAGCTCATCGTTGCGTGGGGCTAACACTGAAGCTTTCTTT
>TRBV6-1|-|-|TRBJ1-5
CASSEGSQPQHF
TGTGCCAGCAGTGAGGGCTCACAGCCCCAGCATTTT
>TRBV5-1|-|-|TRBJ2-5
CASSLDLNQETQYF
TGCGCCAGCAGCTTGGATTTAAACCAAGAGACCCAGTACTTC
>TRBV5-8|many|TRBD2|TRBJ2-2
CASIKRGGNTGELFF
TGTGCCAGCATCAAGCGCGGGGGGAACACCGGGGAGCTGTTTTTT
>TRBV13|few|TRBD1|TRBJ2-2
CASRQGNTGELFF
TGTGCCAGCCGACAGGGCAACACCGGGGAGCTGTTTTTT
>TRBV7-8|-|TRBD2|TRBJ2-1
CASSTRTSGEFF
TGTGCCAGCAGCACTCGGACTAGCGGGGAATTCTTC
>TRBV6-6|-|TRBD1|TRBJ2-2
CASNDRVDTGELFF
TGTGCCAGCAACGACAGGGTGGACACCGGGGAGCTGTTTTTT
>TRBV4-2|-|TRBD2|TRBJ2-3
CASSQERLAGGSTDTQYF
TGTGCCAGCAGCCAAGAGAGACTAGCGGGGGGGTCCACAGATACGCAGTATTTT
>TRBV7-2|-|-|TRBJ2-2
CASSSGYLALHTGELFF
TGTGCCAGCAGTTCAGGGTACCTAGCGTTGCACACCGGGGAGCTGTTTTTT
>TRBV28|few|-|TRBJ1-5
CASSFAGGGPQHF
TGTGCCAGCAGTTTTGCGGGAGGGGGGCCCCAGCATTTT
>TRBV7-2|-|-|TRBJ1-4
CASSFLGRDEKLFF
TGTGCCAGCAGCTTCCTGGGGCGCGATGAAAAACTGTTTTTT
>TRBV5-1|-|-|TRBJ1-1
CASSEPGGTEAFF
TGCGCCAGCAGCGAGCCCGGGGGCACTGAAGCTTTCTTT
>TRBV7-9|-|-|TRBJ2-7
CASTTVRGTSDEQYF
TGTGCCAGCACCACAGTCCGCGGGACATCTGACGAGCAGTACTTC
>TRBV18|few|TRBD2|TRBJ2-5
CASSPRLAGGIQETQYF
TGTGCCAGCTCACCCCGACTAGCGGGGGGCATCCAAGAGACCCAGTACTTC
>TRBV18|few|-|TRBJ1-3
CASSENSGNTIYF
TGTGCCAGCTCAGAGAACTCTGGAAACACCATATATTTT
>TRBV2|few|TRBD1|TRBJ1-1
CASSKDRVGPEAFF
TGTGCCAGCAGTAAGGACAGGGTAGGGCCTGAAGCTTTCTTT
>TRBV7-9|-|-|TRBJ2-7
CASSSSTGQSFYEQYF
TGTGCCAGCAGCTCCTCCACAGGGCAGAGCTTCTACGAGCAGTACTTC
>TRBV14|-|-|TRBJ2-1
CASSQGSRYNEQFF
TGTGCCAGCAGCCAAGGTTCTCGGTACAATGAGCAGTTCTTC
>TRBV7-8|few|TRBD1|TRBJ1-1
CASSPQGAYTEAFF
TGTGCCAGCAGCCCCCAGGGGGCGTACACTGAAGCTTTCTTT
>TRBV18|-|-|TRBJ1-3
CASSPLLPLGGNTIYF
TGTGCCAGCTCACCACTCCTTCCTCTTGGGGGAAACACCATATATTTT
>TRBV18|medium-sized|-|TRBJ2-5
CASSPRIQETQYF
TGTGCCAGCTCACCACGGATACAAGAGACCCAGTACTTC
>TRBV5-5|few|-|TRBJ1-3
CASSLLGSSGNTIYF
TGTGCCAGCAGCTTGCTTGGAAGCTCTGGAAACACCATATATTTT